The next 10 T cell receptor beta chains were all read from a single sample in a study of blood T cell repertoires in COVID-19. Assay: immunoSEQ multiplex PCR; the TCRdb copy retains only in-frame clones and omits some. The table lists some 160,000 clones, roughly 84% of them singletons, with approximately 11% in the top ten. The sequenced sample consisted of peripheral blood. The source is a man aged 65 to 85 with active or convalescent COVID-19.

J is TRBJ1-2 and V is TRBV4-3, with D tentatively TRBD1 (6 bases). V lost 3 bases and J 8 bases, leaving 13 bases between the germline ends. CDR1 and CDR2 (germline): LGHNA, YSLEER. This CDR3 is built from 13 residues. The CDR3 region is CASSQTQGIGYTF. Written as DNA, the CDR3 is TGCGCCAGCAGCCAGACACAGGGAATCGGCTACACCTTC.

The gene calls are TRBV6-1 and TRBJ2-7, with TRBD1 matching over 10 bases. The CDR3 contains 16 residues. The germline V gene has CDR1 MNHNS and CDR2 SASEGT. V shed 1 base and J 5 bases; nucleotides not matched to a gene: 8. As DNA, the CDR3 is TGTGCCAGCAGTGAAGGGGGACAGGGGCGTAAGAACGAGCAGTACTTC. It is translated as CASSEGGQGRKNEQYF.

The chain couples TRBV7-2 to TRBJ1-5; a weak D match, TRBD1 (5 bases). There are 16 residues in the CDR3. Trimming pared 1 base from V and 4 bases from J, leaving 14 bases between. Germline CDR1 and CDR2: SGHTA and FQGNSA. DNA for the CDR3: TGTGCCAGCAGCTTAGGGGGTCAGGGTTGGAATCAGCCCCAGCATTTT. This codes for CASSLGGQGWNQPQHF.

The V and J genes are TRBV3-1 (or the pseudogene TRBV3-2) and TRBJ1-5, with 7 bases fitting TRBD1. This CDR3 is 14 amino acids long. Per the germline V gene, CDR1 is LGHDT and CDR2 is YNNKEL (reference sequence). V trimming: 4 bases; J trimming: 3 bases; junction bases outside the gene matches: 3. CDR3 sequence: CASSPGTDNQPQHF. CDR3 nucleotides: TGTGCCAGCAGCCCCGGGACAGACAATCAGCCCCAGCATTTT.

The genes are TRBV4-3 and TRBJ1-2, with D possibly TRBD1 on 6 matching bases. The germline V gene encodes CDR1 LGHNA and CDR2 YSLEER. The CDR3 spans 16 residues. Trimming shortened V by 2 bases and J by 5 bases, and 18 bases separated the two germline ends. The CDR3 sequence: CASSQTNLLTGYGYTF. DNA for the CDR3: TGCGCCAGCAGCCAAACCAACCTACTAACAGGGTATGGCTACACCTTC.

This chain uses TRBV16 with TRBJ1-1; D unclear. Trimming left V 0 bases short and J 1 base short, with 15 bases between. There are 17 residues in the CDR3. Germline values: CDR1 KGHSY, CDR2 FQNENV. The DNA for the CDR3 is TGTGCCAGCAGCCAATCGGCGAGGGAGCCAGGGAACACTGAAGCTTTCTTT. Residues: CASSQSAREPGNTEAFF.

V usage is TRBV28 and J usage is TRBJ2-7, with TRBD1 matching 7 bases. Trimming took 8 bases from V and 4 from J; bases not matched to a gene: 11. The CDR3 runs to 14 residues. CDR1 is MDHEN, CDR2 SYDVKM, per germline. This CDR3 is CASCGQARQYEQYF. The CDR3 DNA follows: TGTGCCAGCTGTGGACAGGCCCGCCAGTACGAGCAGTACTTC.

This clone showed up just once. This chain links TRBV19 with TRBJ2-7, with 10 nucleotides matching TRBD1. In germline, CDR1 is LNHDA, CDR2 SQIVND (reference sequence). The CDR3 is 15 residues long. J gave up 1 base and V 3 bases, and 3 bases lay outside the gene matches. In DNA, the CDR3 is TGTGCCAGTAGTATTGGGGACAGGGGATCCTACGAGCAGTACTTC. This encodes CASSIGDRGSYEQYF.

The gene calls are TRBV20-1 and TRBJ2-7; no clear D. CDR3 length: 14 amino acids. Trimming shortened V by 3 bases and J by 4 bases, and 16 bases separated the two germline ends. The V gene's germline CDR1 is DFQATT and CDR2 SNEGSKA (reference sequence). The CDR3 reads CSASLTHNAYEQYF. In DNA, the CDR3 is TGCAGTGCTAGTCTGACACACAACGCTTACGAGCAGTACTTC.

In DNA form, the CDR3 reads TGCGCCAGCAGCCAAGAAGACAGAAGCAATCAGCCCCAGCATTTT. Encoded protein: CASSQEDRSNQPQHF. The chain is built from TRBV4-3 and TRBJ1-5, with a weak D call TRBD1 (5 bases). In germline, CDR1 is LGHNA, CDR2 YSLEER. V dropped 0 bases and J dropped 1 base, with 7 bases sitting between them. The CDR3 sequence is 15 residues long.